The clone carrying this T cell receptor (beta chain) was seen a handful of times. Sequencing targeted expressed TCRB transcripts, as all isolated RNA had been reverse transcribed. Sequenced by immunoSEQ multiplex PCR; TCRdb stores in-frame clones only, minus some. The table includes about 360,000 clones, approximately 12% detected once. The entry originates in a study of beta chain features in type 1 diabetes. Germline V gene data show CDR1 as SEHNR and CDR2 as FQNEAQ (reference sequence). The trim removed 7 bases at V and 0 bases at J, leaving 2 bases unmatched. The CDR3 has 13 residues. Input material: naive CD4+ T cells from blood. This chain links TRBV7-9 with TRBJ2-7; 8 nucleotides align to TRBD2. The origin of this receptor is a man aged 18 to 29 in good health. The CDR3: CASIGTSSYEQYF. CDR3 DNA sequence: TGTGCCAGCATCGGGACTAGCTCCTACGAGCAGTACTTC.